The T cell receptor beta chain under discussion was sequenced for a study of cytomegalovirus exposure and HLA in healthy donors. Findings of the study overall: Specificity for CMV antigens was confirmed in vitro for a few of the CMV-associated chains.

This clone was seen once. No antigen is known for it. CDR3 size: 15 residues. Looked up from germline, CDR1 is SEHNR and CDR2 is FQNEAQ (reference sequence). V lost 6 bases to trimming and J lost 2 bases, with 14 bases between them. Clones were read by immunoSEQ multiplex PCR, and TCRdb kept only the in-frame ones, dropping some. The sample records roughly 260,000 clones, about 83% being singletons. Sequencing input: PBMCs. The receptor was derived from a man between 18 and 29 years old in good health and CMV-seronegative. This rearrangement joins TRBV7-9 to TRBJ1-5, with D possibly matching TRBD1 (6 bases). The CDR3 is CASSSTEGGNQPQHF. The CDR3 DNA follows: TGTGCCAGCAGTTCTACTGAGGGGGGCAATCAGCCCCAGCATTTT.